This paragraph reports one T cell receptor (beta chain). Antigen unknown. This sample stems from a study of cytomegalovirus exposure and HLA in healthy donors. Vbeta (60) and Jbeta (13) primers were used in the PCR. Clones were sequenced by immunoSEQ multiplex PCR, and TCRdb holds only the in-frame ones, with some missing. In total, the table holds some 43,000 clones. General study results and limits: Immune exposure data for these donors was limited to CMV serostatus.

This CDR3 region has 14 residues. V lost 4 bases, J lost 4 bases, and 16 bases lay in between. CDR1 SQVTM and CDR2 ANQGSEA come from the germline V gene. The V call is TRBV29-1, the J call TRBJ1-1, with a tentative D call TRBD1 (5 bases). The sequence was collected from a woman aged 25 to 39 in good health and CMV-seronegative. The source material was PBMCs. The CDR3 is CSVARGGGSTEAFF. The CDR3 DNA sequence: TGCAGCGTTGCCCGCGGGGGAGGGAGCACTGAAGCTTTCTTT. Variable domain in full (rest from reference TRBV29-1 and TRBJ1-1): SAVISQKPSRDICQRGTSLTIQCQVDSQVTMMFWYRQQPGQSLTLIATANQGSEATYESGFVIDKFPISRPNLTFSTLTVSNMSPEDSSIYLCSVARGGGSTEAFFGQGTRLTVV.